This T cell receptor (beta chain) was observed in a study of blood T cell repertoires in COVID-19. Study-wide context: The United States, Italy and Spain were the sources of the acute and convalescent COVID-19 samples. The cDNA or gDNA used as material had been derived from T cells, B-cell-depleted T cells, or PBMCs.

In the authors' methods: Nucleated cell number was recorded as an estimate derived from reference gene primer amplification. Clones were sequenced by immunoSEQ multiplex PCR, and TCRdb holds only the in-frame ones, with some missing. That table supplies the V and J calls and clone size; D and trimming were determined from the DNA. The data show fewer than 500,000 clones, around 84% seen once. This CDR3 spans 15 amino acids. V dropped 0 bases and J dropped 4; count of bases not matched to a gene: 4. CDR1 and CDR2 (germline): KGHSH, LQKENI. The sample consisted of peripheral blood. J is TRBJ2-3 and V is TRBV18; TRBD1 aligns across 7 bases. This receptor was taken from a human donor with acute or convalescent COVID-19. The donor label of this sample is uncertain. The CDR3 coding sequence is TGTGCCAGCTCACCACCTTTAGGGGGCGCAGATACGCAGTATTTT. Translation: CASSPPLGGADTQYF.